These 9 T cell receptor beta chains share one sample of origin, sequenced in a study of T cells in Graves' hyperthyroidism and ophthalmopathy. From RNA transcripts, TCR beta CDR3 regions were amplified. HTBI primers were the set used in a first-round RT-PCR of the TCR CDR3. TCRdb recomputed calls from the multiplex PCR reads with MiXCR, one row per CDR3 protein. The sample yields 300,000 to 350,000 distinct CDR3 sequences, approximately 13% seen once. The sample comprised blood. Receptors originate from a woman in her thirties with Graves' hyperthyroidism.

This chain links TRBV12-3 or TRBV12-4 with TRBJ2-1; D unresolved. V was trimmed by 6 bases and J by 3 bases, leaving 12 bases between them. This CDR3 is built from 14 residues. The DNA for the CDR3 is TGTGCCAGCAGCCGTCCGGATAGCTACAATGAGCAGTTCTTC. Translated, it gives CASSRPDSYNEQFF.

This clonotype was seen ten or more times. This chain joins TRBV10-3 and TRBJ1-6; 10 bases match TRBD1. V was clipped by 0 bases and J by 10 bases; unmatched bases: 9. The length of the CDR3 is 17 residues. Looked up from germline, CDR1 is ENHRY and CDR2 is SYGVKD. The CDR3 region is CAISESNFGTGDSPLHF. CDR3 bases: TGTGCCATCAGTGAGTCGAATTTCGGGACAGGGGACTCACCCCTCCACTTT.

This clonotype was counted only a few times. The J gene is TRBJ2-2, the V gene TRBV6-1; weak D call: TRBD2 (5 bases). Germline CDR1 and CDR2: MNHNS and SASEGT. V was trimmed by 6 bases and J by 8 bases, leaving 13 bases between them. The CDR3 consists of 13 residues. The CDR3 region has the DNA TGTGCCAGCAGCCCAGCGGCTTGGGGGGAGCTGTTTTTT. This encodes CASSPAAWGELFF.

Only a few counts were recorded for this clonotype. The chain employs TRBV7-9 and TRBJ2-1, with D possibly being TRBD2 (6 bases). The CDR3 loop spans 14 amino acids. Germline CDR1 reads SEHNR; CDR2 reads FQNEAQ (reference sequence). The V and J ends lost 5 bases and 6 bases respectively, with 14 bases between them. The CDR3: CASSPRGAGNEQFF. The CDR3 region has the DNA TGTGCCAGCAGCCCCCGCGGGGCCGGCAATGAGCAGTTCTTC.

This clonotype has only a few counts. The chain uses TRBV20-1 and TRBJ2-1; tentative D call: TRBD1 (5 bases). CDR1 is DFQATT, CDR2 SNEGSKA, per germline (reference sequence). Trimming shortened V by 6 bases and J by 4 bases, and 19 bases separated the two germline ends. CDR3 length: 15 residues. The CDR3 sequence is CSAPLLGEGYNEQFF. In DNA form, the CDR3 reads TGCAGTGCCCCCCTTTTAGGGGAAGGATACAATGAGCAGTTCTTC.

The J gene is TRBJ2-7, the V gene TRBV7-9, with D perhaps being TRBD1 or TRBD2 (5 bases each). The CDR3 sequence is 14 residues long. The V end lost 3 bases, the J end lost 5 bases, and 14 bases lay between the germline ends. Germline CDR1 is SEHNR and CDR2 is FQNEAQ (reference sequence). CDR3 nucleotide sequence: TGTGCCAGCAGCTTTTTTGGGGGAGTCGACGAGCAGTACTTC. It encodes CASSFFGGVDEQYF.

The CDR3 region has the DNA TGCAGTGCTAGATCTCCCGGGGATAGCAATCAGCCCCAGCATTTT. Translation: CSARSPGDSNQPQHF. This rearrangement joins TRBV20-1 to TRBJ1-5; D remains unclear. Germline-derived CDR1 and CDR2 are DFQATT and SNEGSKA (reference sequence). This CDR3 is 15 amino acids long. Trimming shortened V by 2 bases and J by 0 bases, and 11 bases separated the two germline ends.

This clonotype was picked up many times. V gene TRBV5-1 combines with J gene TRBJ1-1; TRBD1 aligns across 7 bases. J was trimmed by 4 bases and V by 1 base; bases with no gene match: 4. CDR3 length: 14 amino acids. Germline CDR1 SGHRS, CDR2 YFSETQ. The CDR3 here is CASSLQGGRTEAFF. The CDR3 region has the DNA TGCGCCAGCAGCTTGCAGGGGGGCCGCACTGAAGCTTTCTTT.

The chain carries TRBV5-1 and TRBJ2-5; 9 bases line up with TRBD2. Germline loops: CDR1 SGHRS, CDR2 YFSETQ. The V gene end was trimmed by 5 bases and the J gene end by 5 bases; junction bases not matched to a gene: 13. The CDR3 loop spans 16 amino acids. The CDR3 reads CASSGSGAGGGETQYF. CDR3 in DNA: TGCGCCAGCAGTGGGAGTGGAGCGGGAGGAGGTGAGACCCAGTACTTC.